These 14 T cell receptor beta chains were sequenced from one sample in a study of blood T cell repertoires in COVID-19 (dated by TCRdb to 2019 to 2021). Libraries came from the immunoSEQ multiplex PCR assay. TCRdb re-hosts the immuneACCESS table, in-frame sequences only. Its copies lack some clones; in the studies checked, an unresolved V gene accounts for under half of them, and the cause for the rest is not known. Here the sample has approximately 210,000 clones; approximately 84% occur a single time. 11% of the sample is held by the ten biggest clonotypes. The sequenced material came from peripheral blood. The receptor set was obtained from a middle-aged man with COVID-19, enrolled during active disease.

This sequence joins TRBV6-5 and TRBJ1-4; 9 bases match TRBD1. The germline CDR1 and CDR2 sequences are MNHEY and SVGAGI. Germline trimming cut 6 bases from V and 8 bases from J; bases unmatched to any gene: 10. The CDR3 runs to 15 residues. The CDR3 coding sequence is TGTGCCAGCAGCGCCCGAGGGACAGGGTGGGAAAAACTGTTTTTT. Its protein product is CASSARGTGWEKLFF.

The chain has TRBV5-6 and TRBJ2-7; D is possibly TRBD1 (6 bases). The CDR3 has 14 residues. CDR1 is SGHDT, CDR2 YYEEEE, per germline. Deletions cut 2 bases from V and 1 base from J, with 10 bases between. CDR3 sequence (DNA): TGTGCCAGCAGCTTACAGGGAAGGTCCTACGAGCAGTACTTC. Its protein product is CASSLQGRSYEQYF.

V is TRBV19 and J is TRBJ1-6; TRBD1 aligns across 8 bases. CDR1 and CDR2 (germline): LNHDA, SQIVND (reference sequence). Unmatched junction bases numbered 8, after V lost 5 bases and J lost 5 bases. The CDR3 sequence is 16 residues long. The CDR3 region has the DNA TGTGCCAGTAGTCCCCAGGGGGCAAGTAATAATTCACCCCTCCACTTT. It is translated as CASSPQGASNNSPLHF.

The table lists this clone with a count of one. The chain uses TRBV10-3 and TRBJ2-7; 8 nucleotides match TRBD2. The length of the CDR3 is 13 residues. Germline V CDR1 and CDR2: ENHRY, SYGVKD. Trimming cost V 6 bases and J 3 bases; bases outside gene matches: 4. The CDR3 region is CAISERESYEQYF. CDR3 nucleotide sequence: TGTGCCATCAGCGAGCGGGAGAGCTACGAGCAGTACTTC.

The genes are TRBV7-8 and TRBJ1-2, with 10 bases fitting TRBD1. This CDR3 has 16 residues. Germline V gene data show CDR1 as SGHVS and CDR2 as FQNEAQ. After removal of 5 bases from V and 0 bases from J, the junction contained 6 bases not matched to a gene. The CDR3 sequence is CASSLRGTGANYGYTF. The CDR3 coding sequence is TGTGCCAGCAGCCTCCGCGGGACAGGGGCTAACTATGGCTACACCTTC.

The rearrangement uses TRBV30 and TRBJ1-2; D is uncertain. Between the trimmed V and J ends, which lost 4 bases and 4 bases, there was a span of 10 bases. The CDR3 has 12 amino acids. The V gene's germline CDR1 is GTSNPN and CDR2 SVGIG (reference sequence). The CDR3 reads CAWTSGRYGYTF. As DNA, the CDR3 is TGTGCCTGGACCAGCGGTCGCTATGGCTACACCTTC.

Notes on this clone: A read error may account for a junction end that differs from germline. V is TRBV10-1 and J is TRBJ1-3; D is undetermined. This CDR3 region has 14 residues. Germline values: CDR1 WNHNN, CDR2 SYGVQD (reference sequence). The CDR3 DNA is TGCGCCAGCAGTGAATTCGCGCCTGGAGACACCATATATTTT. This gives the protein CASSEFAPGDTIYF.

The chain is built from TRBV7-3 and TRBJ2-2, with TRBD1 matching over 7 bases. The CDR3 spans 14 residues. The germline V gene has CDR1 SGHTA and CDR2 FQGTGA. The V gene end was trimmed by 2 bases and the J gene end by 7 bases; junction bases not matched to a gene: 4. CDR3 sequence (DNA): TGTGCCAGCAGCTTAGTAGGGGGCAACGGGGAGCTGTTTTTT. Its protein product is CASSLVGGNGELFF.

The chain combines TRBV3-1 (or the pseudogene TRBV3-2) with TRBJ2-5, with TRBD1 matching over 8 bases. The CDR3 loop spans 16 amino acids. V trimming: 3 bases; J trimming: 0 bases; junction bases outside the gene matches: 6. CDR1 is LGHDT, CDR2 YNNKEL, per germline (reference sequence). This chain's CDR3 is CASSHKTGVYQETQYF. Written as DNA, the CDR3 is TGTGCCAGCAGCCACAAGACAGGGGTGTACCAAGAGACCCAGTACTTC.

This clone was found a few times. The V call is TRBV4-3, the J call TRBJ1-5, with no clear D. The CDR3 has 15 amino acids. The V end lost 0 bases, the J end lost 3 bases, and 9 bases lay between the germline ends. Germline V gene lookup returns CDR1 LGHNA and CDR2 YSLEER. The chain's CDR3 is CASSQDWEINQPQHF. CDR3 coding DNA: TGCGCCAGCAGCCAAGATTGGGAGATCAATCAGCCCCAGCATTTT.

The genes are TRBV29-1 and TRBJ1-4; D gene ambiguous. The V end was cut by 4 bases, the J end by 8 bases, with 11 bases between. CDR3 length equals 12 residues. Germline-derived CDR1 and CDR2 are SQVTM and ANQGSEA. Written as DNA, the CDR3 is TGCAGCGTTGGGAATTCAGGCGAAAAACTGTTTTTT. Translation: CSVGNSGEKLFF.

V is TRBV12-3 or TRBV12-4 and J is TRBJ2-1, with a weak D call TRBD1 (6 bases). The V end lost 3 bases, the J end lost 6 bases, and 9 bases lay between the germline ends. The CDR3 has 13 amino acids. Written as DNA, the CDR3 is TGTGCCAGCAGTTTCCCGGACAGCAATGAGCAGTTCTTC. Translated, it gives CASSFPDSNEQFF.

Points on this clone: Other nucleotide sequences from this sample produce the same CDR3. The gene calls are TRBV6-5 and TRBJ1-2; a weak D match, TRBD1 (5 bases). The CDR3 sequence is 13 residues long. Germline CDR1 is MNHEY and CDR2 is SVGAGI. V lost 0 bases and J 8 bases, leaving 10 bases between the germline ends. The CDR3 DNA follows: TGTGCCAGCAGTTACTCGACGGGGGTCGGCTACACCTTC. This codes for CASSYSTGVGYTF.

The chain combines TRBV7-8 with TRBJ2-7; D gene ambiguous. Trimming cost V 0 bases and J 3 bases, with 6 bases left between them. From germline, CDR1 is SGHVS and CDR2 FQNEAQ. The CDR3 runs 13 residues. CDR3 region: CASSLAPDYEQYF. The CDR3, as DNA: TGTGCCAGCAGCTTAGCCCCAGACTACGAGCAGTACTTC.